This T cell receptor (beta chain) was sequenced during a study of esophageal squamous cell carcinoma under preoperative chemotherapy. Germline-derived CDR1 and CDR2 are SEHNR and FQNEAQ (reference sequence). The CDR3 loop spans 12 amino acids. TCRdb re-called the PCR reads with MiXCR, one entry per CDR3 protein. The profile covers around 34,000 distinct CDR3 sequences, with 40% to 60% appearing a single time and roughly 25% taken by the ten largest. Study results and limitations: Abundant clones tended to shrink rather than expand after paclitaxel-nedaplatin. Peripheral T cells showed a significant TCR diversity increase after chemotherapy, unlike tumor-infiltrating lymphocytes.

As regards this clonotype: Its antigen is not identified. Germline and junction disagree at one end, which may indicate a read error.

Time point specified: after preoperative PTX-NDP chemotherapy. The specimen was taken from a patient given preoperative chemotherapy. The clonotype was recovered from a human donor with esophageal squamous cell carcinoma. The donor label of this sample is uncertain. The rearrangement joins TRBV7-9 to TRBJ2-1; D may be TRBD1 or TRBD2 (5 bases each). Here the CDR3 reads CASSAYMGEQFF. Written as DNA, the CDR3 is TGTGCCAGCAGTGCGTACATGGGGGAGCAGTTTTTT.